One TCR beta chain is described in this entry. There are a few counts of this clonotype. Its antigen is not yet known. Base qualities were left out, and no much larger clone turns up one base away. Sequencing used an Illumina HiSeq 1500. The public sequencing data were trimmed at Q25 with fastp and processed into clonotypes with MiXCR by TCRdb, which kept only in-frame beta chains. CDR3 protein sequences are deduplicated, and each keeps its most common genes and DNA. This sample gives 630,000 or so distinct CDR3 sequences in total; roughly 24% of them show up just once. 8% of the sample belongs to the ten largest clones. From the cysteine up to the phenylalanine, the CDR3 has a length of 12 residues. The CDR3 DNA has 36 bases and is translated from base 1. CDR1 is given as MDHEN and CDR2 as SYDVKM, both from the germline V gene. Deletion took 5 bases off V and 7 bases off J, with a span of 10 bases between the germline ends.

These data originate in a study of T cell repertoires in cytomegalovirus infection (dated by TCRdb to about 2019). With regard to the full study: Because public TCR beta signatures pointed to carriage of CMV infection together with the matching HLA type, the HLA type of each donor mattered for the analysis.

What the study reported, not specific to this receptor: The ex vivo response was dominated by HLA-C-restricted CMV-specific TCR beta clonotypes, and the single most frequent clonotype in two of eight donors was supplied by these HLA-C-restricted clonotypes. Cumulative frequency of public TCR beta family members discriminated carriers of CMV infection plus the relevant HLA type in this cohort and an independent 352-donor cohort.

The sequence derives from a human donor in good health (CMV status not recorded). Some clones in this sample may be carry-over from other donors' samples. The sequenced sample was CD8+ T cells from PBMCs. The chain is assembled from TRBV28 and TRBJ2-3; 6 matching bases give a weak D call of TRBD1. CDR3 protein: CASSPDRNTQYF. The DNA sequence follows: TGTGCCAGCAGTCCGGACAGAAATACGCAGTATTTT.